The clone carrying this T cell receptor (beta chain) was detected ten times or more. Antigen specificity is unknown. The source of the sample is a study of spatial heterogeneity in lung cancer. Time point described: sample taken at primary tumor resection. V was clipped by 5 bases and J by 7 bases, with 15 bases between them. This CDR3 is 14 amino acids long. Germline CDR1 and CDR2: LGHDT and YNNKEL (reference sequence). Notes on the study in general: Tumoral mutation counts were tracked by counts of expanded intratumoral alpha and beta TCRs.

The presence of a unique molecular identifier marked each TCR cDNA molecule. One entry per CDR3 protein results from TCRdb running MiXCR on the 5' RACE reads. Counted here are about 100,000 distinct CDR3 sequences, about 4.6% occurring once; the ten biggest clones make up less than 25%. V is TRBV3-1 and J is TRBJ2-1; no definite D call. The sample in question was lung tumor tissue, obtained at surgery. This receptor was identified in a male donor with early-stage non-small cell lung cancer. The CDR3 protein is CASSSTSSVNEQFF. The CDR3 nucleotides are TGTGCCAGCAGCTCCACATCAAGCGTGAATGAGCAGTTCTTC.